The clone carrying this TCR beta chain showed up many times. Time point indicated: newly diagnosed GD, antithyroid drugs for less than 3 months. From RNA extracted from PBMCs, the TCR library was made. Combining iRepertoire HTBI primers with Arm-PCR of CDR3 regions, the authors built TCR beta libraries. One entry per CDR3 protein results from TCRdb running MiXCR on the multiplex PCR reads. The sample yields a few hundred thousand distinct CDR3 sequences, 15% to 20% seen once. The data were obtained in a study of regulatory T cells in long-lasting Graves disease. These data also formed part of another study, on T cells in Graves' hyperthyroidism and ophthalmopathy.

Material: peripheral blood mononuclear cells (PBMCs), obtained at new diagnosis, from a patient treated with antithyroid drugs. The receptor was derived from a young woman with Graves disease.

The CDR3 DNA follows: TGTGCCAGCAGCCCTCGCAGAGCGAGCTCCTACGAGCAGTACTTC. It codes for CASSPRRASSYEQYF. V and J are TRBV4-2 and TRBJ2-7; D gene ambiguous. Germline V gene lookup returns CDR1 LGHNA and CDR2 YNFKEQ. This CDR3 contains 15 residues. The V end was cut by 4 bases, the J end by 0 bases, with 13 bases between.